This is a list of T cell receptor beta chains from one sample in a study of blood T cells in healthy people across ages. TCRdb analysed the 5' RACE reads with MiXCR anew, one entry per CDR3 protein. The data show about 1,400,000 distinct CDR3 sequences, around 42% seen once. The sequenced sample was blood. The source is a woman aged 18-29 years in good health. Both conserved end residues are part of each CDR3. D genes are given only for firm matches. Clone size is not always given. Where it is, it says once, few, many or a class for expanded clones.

TGTGCCAGCAGGCGGGAGGGATTTAATGAGCAGTTCTTC CASRREGFNEQFF TRBV6-1 TRBD2 once TRBJ2-1
TGTGCCAGCAGCTTAGTGGTGGCTAGCGGGGAAGAGACCCAGTACTTC CASSLVVASGEETQYF TRBV7-2 TRBD2 few TRBJ2-5
TGTGCCAGCAGTTTATCCCCACTAGCGGCTTATGTCATCAATGAGCAGTTCTTC CASSLSPLAAYVINEQFF TRBV27 TRBD2 few TRBJ2-1
TGTGCCAGCACCACTAGGTGCTTGCCCACCGGGGAGCTGTTTTTT CASTTRCLPTGELFF TRBV6-2/TRBV6-3 - - TRBJ2-2
TGCGCCAGCAGCTGGGACAGGGACGAGCAGTACTTC CASSWDRDEQYF TRBV5-1 TRBD1 few TRBJ2-7
TGCAGTGCTAGAGGACGGACAGGGGCCCCCGACTACCCCGAGCAGTACTTC CSARGRTGAPDYPEQYF TRBV20-1 TRBD1 - TRBJ2-7
TGTGCCAGCAGTTCAACTCGACAGTTCCAAGAGACCCAGTACTTC CASSSTRQFQETQYF TRBV12-3/TRBV12-4 - few TRBJ2-5
TGTGCCAGCAGTTCCATCTATGGCTACACCTTC CASSSIYGYTF TRBV6-5 - - TRBJ1-2
TGTGCCATCACTTCTAGTGGGAGTAGGACAGATACGCAGTATTTT CAITSSGSRTDTQYF TRBV10-3 - - TRBJ2-3
TGTGCCAGCAGCGAGAATGGGGGTAGTGAGCAGTTCTTC CASSENGGSEQFF TRBV2 - few TRBJ2-1
TGTGCCAGCAGCAACCCGGGCAGGCTTCGATACGAGCAGTTCTTC CASSNPGRLRYEQFF TRBV21-1 - - TRBJ2-1
TGCAGTGCTCCGGCAGACGACTCCTACGAGCAGTACTTC CSAPADDSYEQYF TRBV20-1 - - TRBJ2-7
TGTGCCACAGGACAGGGCACAGATACGCAGTATTTT CATGQGTDTQYF TRBV24-1 TRBD1 few TRBJ2-3
TGTGCCAGCAGCCCGACCTCCGGCAGTATCACCGGGGAGCTGTTTTTT CASSPTSGSITGELFF TRBV4-2 - - TRBJ2-2
TGCAGCGTTCCGACAGGGGGAGGCGAGCAGTACTTC CSVPTGGGEQYF TRBV29-1 TRBD1 - TRBJ2-7
TGTGCCACCAGTGATCGGACTATTCATGAGCAGTTCTTC CATSDRTIHEQFF TRBV24-1 - few TRBJ2-1
TGCAGCGTTTCGACAGGGGGCGTCTATGGCTACACCTTC CSVSTGGVYGYTF TRBV29-1 TRBD1 once TRBJ1-2
TGTGCCAGCAGCAAAGAGGTATTTTCCTCGAATGAGCAGTACTTC CASSKEVFSSNEQYF TRBV21-1 - - TRBJ2-5
TGCGCCAGCAGCTTGGGCGCAGGGGGCAGAGGAGATACGCAGTATTTT CASSLGAGGRGDTQYF TRBV5-1 TRBD1 few TRBJ2-3
TGTGCCAGCAGCCCCCTGCCCAGAGCCCCAGATACGCAGTATTTT CASSPLPRAPDTQYF TRBV7-2 - - TRBJ2-3
TGTGCCAGCACCGGGACAGTCTACGAGCAGTACTTC CASTGTVYEQYF TRBV2 TRBD1 - TRBJ2-7
TGTGCCAGCAGCGCCCCGACAGGGGGATCCTACAATGAGCAGTTCTTC CASSAPTGGSYNEQFF TRBV9 TRBD1 - TRBJ2-1
TGTGCCAGCAGTGGGCATCCCCGGGAGACCCAGTACTTC CASSGHPRETQYF TRBV6-1 - - TRBJ2-5
TGTGCCAGCAGTGAAGATAGGGCGGGGGTGGGTCAGCCCCAGCATTTT CASSEDRAGVGQPQHF TRBV2 - - TRBJ1-5
TGTGCCAGCAGTGACCGCCCAAACCGGGACTACCCCACCGGGGAGCTGTTTTTT CASSDRPNRDYPTGELFF TRBV2 TRBD2 - TRBJ2-2
TGTGCCAGCAGCTTAGCCGCGAATAACTATGGCTACACCTTC CASSLAANNYGYTF TRBV7-2 - - TRBJ1-2
TGTGCCAGCAGCATCGGGGCCGCTGGCACCAATGAGCAGTTCTTC CASSIGAAGTNEQFF TRBV5-5 - - TRBJ2-1
TGTGCCTGCTACAGGGTATCGAACTATGGCTACACCTTC CACYRVSNYGYTF TRBV30 - - TRBJ1-2
TGTGCCATCAGTGAGTTATCGGGCGACTTTACTAGCGGGGGGAGGAATGAGCAGTTCTTC CAISELSGDFTSGGRNEQFF TRBV10-3 TRBD2 few TRBJ2-1
TGTGCCAGCAGTTTCGCGGCCCCAGGGGGCTCCTACGAGCAGTACTTC CASSFAAPGGSYEQYF TRBV27 TRBD1 few TRBJ2-7
TGCAGTGCTAGTAGGGGACGAGATCCCCAAAATGAGCAGTTCTTC CSASRGRDPQNEQFF TRBV20-1 - few TRBJ2-1
TGCAGCGCTAAGGGCCTGGGCGTCTACGAGCAGTACTTC CSAKGLGVYEQYF TRBV29-1 - few TRBJ2-7
TGTGCCAGCAGTGAAAGAGGCGTCAGGTCAGCCGAAAAACTGTTTTTT CASSERGVRSAEKLFF TRBV2 - once TRBJ1-4
TGTGCCAGCTCACCGCGACAGGGGGTTATTGGCTACACCTTC CASSPRQGVIGYTF TRBV18 TRBD1 - TRBJ1-2
TGTGCCAGCAGTTCCCCTGGGGTAGCGGACTACACAGATACGCAGTATTTT CASSSPGVADYTDTQYF TRBV12-3/TRBV12-4 - few TRBJ2-3
TGCGCCAGCAGCTTGAGCGGGAACGGATACAATGAGCAGTTCTTC CASSLSGNGYNEQFF TRBV5-1 TRBD2 few TRBJ2-1
TGCGCCAGCAGAGGAGGGGGGGCGAGCACAGATACGCAGTATTTT CASRGGGASTDTQYF TRBV5-1 - - TRBJ2-3
TGTGCCAGCAGTGCCCTAGGCAGGGGGCCGGGCTACACCTTC CASSALGRGPGYTF TRBV12-3/TRBV12-4 TRBD1 - TRBJ1-2
TGTGCCAGCAGTTTCACGGGACAGACCTACGAGCAGTACTTC CASSFTGQTYEQYF TRBV27 TRBD1 few TRBJ2-7
TGTGCCAGTAGGGGCGAATACCCAAACTATGGCTACACCTTC CASRGEYPNYGYTF TRBV19 - - TRBJ1-2
TGTGCCATCAGCGATGGGACTAGCGGGCGATCCTACGAGCAGTACTTC CAISDGTSGRSYEQYF TRBV10-3 TRBD2 few TRBJ2-7
TGTGCCATCAGTTTCTCAACCACTGGTAACTATGGCTACACCTTC CAISFSTTGNYGYTF TRBV10-3 - many TRBJ1-2
TGCAGTGCTAGCAGCACTAGCGGCTACTCCTACAATGAGCAGTTCTTC CSASSTSGYSYNEQFF TRBV20-1 TRBD2 - TRBJ2-1
TGTGCCAGCAGTGGACAGGGTTGGGAGACCCAGTACTTC CASSGQGWETQYF TRBV2 TRBD1 - TRBJ2-5
TGTGCCATCAGTGAACGGGGACAGGGTCACAATGAGCAGTTCTTC CAISERGQGHNEQFF TRBV10-3 TRBD1 few TRBJ2-1
TGTGCCAGCAGTTACAGCGGGGGCGCAGATGCGCAGTATTTT CASSYSGGADAQYF TRBV12-3/TRBV12-4 TRBD2 - TRBJ2-3
TGTGCCAGCAAAATGAGGACAGCGGAGCAGTTCTTC CASKMRTAEQFF TRBV2 - few TRBJ2-1
TGTGCCAGTAGTACCACTCCCGGGACAGGCCGATTCTCTGGGGCCAACGTCCTGACTTTC CASSTTPGTGRFSGANVLTF TRBV19 TRBD1 - TRBJ2-6
TGCGCCAGCAGCTTGTTTACGGGCAATGAGCAGTTCTTC CASSLFTGNEQFF TRBV5-1 - - TRBJ2-1
TGTGCCAGCAGCCAAGAAGGGGGGAGGAAAGCTTTCTTT CASSQEGGRKAFF TRBV3-1 - - TRBJ1-1
TGCGCCAGCAGCGACGGACAGGGGAACCATGAAAAACTGTTTTTT CASSDGQGNHEKLFF TRBV5-1 TRBD1 - TRBJ1-4
TGCAGTGCGCTCCTACTAGAGGGGCAGTACTTC CSALLLEGQYF TRBV20-1 - - TRBJ2-7
TGTGCCAGCAGCAAAGTTAGGACAACTCGTGAAAAACTGTTTTTT CASSKVRTTREKLFF TRBV21-1 - - TRBJ1-4
TGTGCTGGGACGACTAGCCGTCATACGCAGTATTTT CAGTTSRHTQYF TRBV12-3/TRBV12-4 TRBD2 once TRBJ2-3
TGTGCCAGCAGTACCAACTCGGGGTCACCCCTCCACTTT CASSTNSGSPLHF TRBV12-3/TRBV12-4 - many TRBJ1-6
TGCAGTGCTAGCGGAGGACAGACGGGAAGAAACTCCTACGAGCAGTACTTC CSASGGQTGRNSYEQYF TRBV20-1 - many TRBJ2-7